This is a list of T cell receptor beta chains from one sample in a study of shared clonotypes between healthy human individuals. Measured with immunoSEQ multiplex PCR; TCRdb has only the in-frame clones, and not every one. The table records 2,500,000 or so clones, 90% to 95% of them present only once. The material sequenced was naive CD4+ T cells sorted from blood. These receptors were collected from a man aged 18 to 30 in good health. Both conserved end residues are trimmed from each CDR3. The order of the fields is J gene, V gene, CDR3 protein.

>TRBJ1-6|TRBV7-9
ASSFSENSPLH
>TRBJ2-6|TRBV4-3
ASSQNSDNSGANVLT
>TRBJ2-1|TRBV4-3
ASSQDPFAPSGSFVDNEQF
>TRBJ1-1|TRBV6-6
ASSRPNTEAF
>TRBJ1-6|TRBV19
ASRSSSYNSPLH
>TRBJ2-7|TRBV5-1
ASSSRTSGLYTYEQY
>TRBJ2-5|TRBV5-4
ASGSVGETQY
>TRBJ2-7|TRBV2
ASSSGTYEQY
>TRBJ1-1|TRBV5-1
ASSSGRTNTEAF
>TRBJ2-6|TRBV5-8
ASSFSGNGANVLT
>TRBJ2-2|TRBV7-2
ASSLEAIAGGELF
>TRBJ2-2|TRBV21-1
ASSKERASGEPGELF
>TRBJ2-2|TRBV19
ASRDHRGTGELF
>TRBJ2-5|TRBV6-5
ASRPGTLQETQY
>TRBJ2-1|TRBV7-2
ASSPGQKYNEQF
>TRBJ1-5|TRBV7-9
ASSVQGSQPQH
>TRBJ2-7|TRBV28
ASSPSDEQY